These 17 T cell receptor beta chains were sequenced from one sample in a study of cytomegalovirus exposure and HLA in healthy donors. Primers included in the PCR were 60 Vbeta and 13 Jbeta primers. Assay used: immunoSEQ multiplex PCR; TCRdb lists only in-frame clones, some missing. The sample has roughly 97,000 clones, about 81% seen once. Sequenced input: PBMCs. The receptors derive from a man aged 35 to 55 in good health and CMV-seropositive.

The V gene is TRBV6-1, the J gene TRBJ1-5; TRBD1 matches at 7 bases. With 1 base clipped from V and 7 bases from J, the junction kept 4 bases outside the gene matches. Germline V gene data show CDR1 as MNHNS and CDR2 as SASEGT. The CDR3 runs to 14 residues. The CDR3: CASSEGTGGQPQHF. For the CDR3, the DNA is TGTGCCAGCAGTGAAGGGACAGGAGGACAGCCCCAGCATTTT.

The chain joins TRBV5-1 to TRBJ2-7, with D possibly matching TRBD2 (6 bases). Between the trimmed V and J ends, which lost 2 bases and 6 bases, there was a span of 15 bases. Per germline, CDR1 SGHRS and CDR2 YFSETQ. The CDR3 has 14 amino acids. CDR3 residues: CASSFQDGRGEQYF. In DNA form, the CDR3 reads TGCGCCAGCAGCTTTCAGGACGGGAGAGGCGAGCAGTACTTC.

The V call is TRBV19, the J call TRBJ2-5; 8 nucleotides align to TRBD2. Germline CDR1 reads LNHDA; CDR2 reads SQIVND (reference sequence). This CDR3 contains 15 residues. Germline trimming cut 5 bases from V and 5 bases from J; bases unmatched to any gene: 10. For the CDR3, the DNA is TGTGCCAGTAGTGATTACAGCGGGAGAGGCGAGACCCAGTACTTC. It translates to CASSDYSGRGETQYF.

J is TRBJ2-3 and V is TRBV7-2; the match to TRBD1 covers 7 bases. J lost 2 bases, V lost 1 base, and 3 bases had no gene match. CDR1 is SGHTA, CDR2 FQGNSA, per germline. The CDR3 consists of 15 residues. The CDR3 sequence: CASSLGGTATDTQYF. The DNA for the CDR3 is TGTGCCAGCAGCTTAGGTGGGACAGCCACAGATACGCAGTATTTT. Full variable domain (missing parts from reference TRBV7-2 and TRBJ2-3): GAGVSQSPSNKVTEKGKDVELRCDPISGHTALYWYRQSLGQGLEFLIYFQGNSAPDKSGLPSDRFSAERTGGSVSTLTIQRTQQEDSAVYLCASSLGGTATDTQYFGPGTRLTVL.

The chain links TRBV29-1 to TRBJ2-7; 10 bases map to TRBD1. Germline loops: CDR1 SQVTM, CDR2 ANQGSEA. The CDR3 length is 11 residues. Losses at the gene ends were 7 bases for V and 5 bases for J; bases not matched to a gene: 2. The chain's CDR3 is CSAGQGDEQYF. The DNA for the CDR3 is TGCAGCGCTGGACAGGGGGACGAGCAGTACTTC.

The chain employs TRBV7-3 and TRBJ2-1; TRBD2 agrees at 8 bases. The germline V gene encodes CDR1 SGHTA and CDR2 FQGTGA. The CDR3 consists of 15 residues. Trimming at V came to 1 base and at J to 4 bases, leaving 3 bases not matched to a gene. CDR3 residues: CASSLMGGGYNEQFF. DNA for the CDR3: TGTGCCAGCAGCTTAATGGGCGGGGGGTACAATGAGCAGTTCTTC. The full variable domain, completed using reference TRBV7-3 and TRBJ2-1, is GAGVSQTPSNKVTEKGKYVELRCDPISGHTALYWYRQSLGQGPEFLIYFQGTGAADDSGLPNDRFFAVRPEGSVSTLKIQRTERGDSAVYLCASSLMGGGYNEQFFGPGTRLTVL.

The V gene is TRBV19, the J gene TRBJ1-2; D may be TRBD1 (6 bases). Germline V gene sequence: CDR1 LNHDA, CDR2 SQIVND (reference sequence). The CDR3 totals 16 residues. The V and J ends lost 6 bases and 1 base respectively, with 18 bases between them. The CDR3 DNA reads as TGTGCCAGTAGGCCCGGCCCCGGGACAAATAACTATGGCTACACCTTC. Amino acids: CASRPGPGTNNYGYTF.

The CDR3 DNA follows: TGTGCCTGGAGTCCACAGGGTCCGAATTCACCCCTCCACTTT. Amino acid sequence: CAWSPQGPNSPLHF. The J gene is TRBJ1-6, the V gene TRBV30, with TRBD1 as a possible D gene (6 bases). The CDR3 spans 14 residues. V was clipped by 2 bases and J by 7 bases, with 12 bases between them. Germline-derived CDR1 and CDR2 are GTSNPN and SVGIG (reference sequence).

This sequence joins TRBV12-2 and TRBJ2-6; TRBD1 reflects the table's D call only, with no check against the DNA. TRBV12-2 is flagged as a pseudogene. The CDR3 extends over 18 amino acids. CDR3 in DNA: TGTGCAAGTCGCGCTGCTCAGGTTACAGCCTCTGGGGCCAACGTCCTGACTTTC. Protein sequence: CASRAAQVTASGANVLTF.

The gene calls are TRBV4-1 and TRBJ2-4; 13 bases agree with TRBD2. The trim removed 6 bases at V and 0 bases at J, leaving 8 bases unmatched. The CDR3 length is 18 residues. Looked up from germline, CDR1 is MGHRA and CDR2 is YSYEKL. The CDR3 DNA reads TGCGCCAGCAGTCAGACTAGCGGGGGGATACTAGCCAAAAACATTCAGTACTTC. It specifies CASSQTSGGILAKNIQYF.

The V and J genes are TRBV7-9 and TRBJ1-6, with 9 bases that match TRBD1. The germline CDR1 and CDR2 sequences are SEHNR and FQNEAQ (reference sequence). The V segment lost 6 bases and the J segment 7 bases; nucleotides outside the gene matches: 10. This CDR3 is built from 16 residues. For the CDR3, the DNA is TGTGCCAGCAGGACCCAAAGGGACAGGGACAATTCACCCCTCCACTTT. Translation: CASRTQRDRDNSPLHF.

This clone appeared a single time. The gene calls are TRBV9 and TRBJ2-1, with 9 bases aligning to TRBD2. V was clipped by 2 bases and J by 9 bases; unmatched bases: 6. The CDR3 length is 14 residues. From germline, CDR1 is SGDLS and CDR2 YYNGEE. CDR3 DNA: TGTGCCAGCAGCGTCGGGACTAGCATCGGTGAGCAGTTCTTC. Translation: CASSVGTSIGEQFF.

The V gene is TRBV18, the J gene TRBJ2-3; no definite D call. The CDR3 has 14 residues. Germline-derived CDR1 and CDR2 are KGHSH and LQKENI. V lost 2 bases and J lost 4, with 10 bases in between. The chain's CDR3 is CASSPGTGSDTQYF. In DNA, the CDR3 is TGTGCCAGCTCACCAGGTACCGGGTCAGATACGCAGTATTTT.

The CDR3 is CASSPRGGSPHSGNTIYF. DNA for the CDR3: TGTGCCAGCAGTCCCCGGGGGGGATCGCCACACTCTGGAAACACCATATATTTT. The genes are TRBV25-1 and TRBJ1-3, with D perhaps matching TRBD1 (5 bases). V was cut by 5 bases and J by 0 bases, with 20 bases left in between. The germline CDR1 and CDR2 sequences are MGHDK and SYGVNS. CDR3 size: 18 residues.

The CDR3 DNA is TGCAGCGTTGCACAGGGAGTAGACTATGGCTACACCTTC. This encodes CSVAQGVDYGYTF. The rearrangement links TRBV29-1 to TRBJ1-2; a weak D match, TRBD1 (6 bases). The germline V gene has CDR1 SQVTM and CDR2 ANQGSEA. The V end lost 4 bases, the J end lost 3 bases, and 12 bases lay between the germline ends. The length of the CDR3 is 13 residues.

The chain is built from TRBV2 and TRBJ1-2; 8 bases are a match to TRBD1. Germline loops: CDR1 SNHLY, CDR2 FYNNEI. With 2 bases clipped from V and 3 bases from J, the junction kept 2 bases outside the gene matches. The CDR3 loop spans 14 amino acids. The CDR3 DNA reads TGTGCCAGCAGTGAACAGGGGGCGGACTATGGCTACACCTTC. It is translated as CASSEQGADYGYTF.

CDR3 loop: CASSQGLAGGSSYNEQFF. The CDR3 DNA is TGTGCCAGCAGCCAGGGACTAGCGGGGGGATCCTCCTACAATGAGCAGTTCTTC. V usage is TRBV5-5 and J usage is TRBJ2-1; 15 nucleotides align to TRBD2. This CDR3 comprises 18 residues. Looked up from germline, CDR1 is SGHKS and CDR2 is YYEKEE (reference sequence). Trimming at V came to 4 bases and at J to 0 bases, leaving 5 bases not matched to a gene.